This T cell receptor (beta chain) originates from a study of T-cell reconstitution after alpha-beta-depleted transplantation in children. About this clonotype: What it binds is not known. A much larger clone lies a single base off, so this may be a read error. This likely comes from a read error, as the CDR3 has no conserved phenylalanine or tryptophan at its end.

Study-wide results and limits: At day 60, the high TCRbeta diversity found in some patients originated from recipient T cells and thymic progenitors that had survived.

Unique molecular identifiers were incorporated into the prepared TCRbeta library. MiXCR, applied by TCRdb to the PCR reads, yields one record per CDR3 protein. The table records 500,000 to 750,000 distinct CDR3 sequences, about an eighth of them present only once. V gave up 4 bases and J gave up 0 bases, with 4 bases separating them. The length of the CDR3 is 14 residues. The sequencing used PBMCs, mostly from graft donor cells, collected 360 days after TCRalphabeta/CD19-depleted stem cell transplant. The gene calls are TRBV12-3 or TRBV12-4 and TRBJ2-6, with no clear D. This clonotype was obtained from a male patient younger than 18 who had a stem cell transplant for acute myeloid leukemia, so the T cells may come from the graft donor. The DNA of the CDR3 is TGTGCCAGCAGTTCCGACTCTGGGGCCAACGTCCTGACTTTG. Translation: CASSSDSGANVLTL.